Listed below are T cell receptor beta chains from one sample, sequenced in a study of human T cells and chemical hapten exposure. Via MiXCR, TCRdb re-called the RACE reads, giving one row per CDR3 protein. The sample yields more than 75,000 distinct CDR3 sequences, about 9% seen once. The specimen comprised whole blood, sampled in connection with sensitization to the hapten diphenylcyclopropenone (DPC). The source of these receptors is a woman aged 40-49 years with alopecia areata. Some clones in this sample may be carry-over from other donors' samples. Both conserved end residues are part of each CDR3. The order of the fields is J gene, D gene, V gene, clone size, CDR3 DNA, CDR3 protein. The D gene is left open where the match is weak. The listing skips clone size in some rows; elsewhere it reads once, few, many or a size class.

j_gene: TRBJ2-1; d_gene: .; v_gene: TRBV29-1; abundance: many; CDR3nt: TGCAGCGTTAACGGATTATTAAATGAGCAGTTCTTC; CDR3aa: CSVNGLLNEQFF
j_gene: TRBJ1-2; d_gene: TRBD1; v_gene: TRBV2; abundance: few; CDR3nt: TGTGCCAGCAATATGGGACAGGGACCGCTGGGCTACACCTTC; CDR3aa: CASNMGQGPLGYTF
j_gene: TRBJ1-4; d_gene: .; v_gene: TRBV2; abundance: few; CDR3nt: TGTGCCAGCAGGGGGGACCTATGGGGAGGAAAACTGTTTTTT; CDR3aa: CASRGDLWGGKLFF
j_gene: TRBJ2-5; d_gene: .; v_gene: TRBV4-2; abundance: .; CDR3nt: TGTGCCAGCAGCCAAGATTGGGGGTATGTAGGACAAGAGACCCAGTACTTC; CDR3aa: CASSQDWGYVGQETQYF
j_gene: TRBJ2-7; d_gene: .; v_gene: TRBV28; abundance: few; CDR3nt: TGTGCCAGCAGTCCTATCACCTACGAGCAGTACTTC; CDR3aa: CASSPITYEQYF
j_gene: TRBJ2-5; d_gene: TRBD1; v_gene: TRBV28; abundance: many; CDR3nt: TGTGCCAGCAGTTCTATCGTTACGGGCGAAACAGGGGGAGAGACCCAGTACTTC; CDR3aa: CASSSIVTGETGGETQYF
j_gene: TRBJ2-5; d_gene: .; v_gene: TRBV27; abundance: .; CDR3nt: TGTGCCAGCAGTTTAAGGGGACAACTAAAAGAGACCCAGTACTTC; CDR3aa: CASSLRGQLKETQYF
j_gene: TRBJ2-1; d_gene: TRBD1; v_gene: TRBV6-5; abundance: .; CDR3nt: TGTGCCAGCAGCCTACAGGGGCTCCCCCGGGGTGAGCAGTTCTTC; CDR3aa: CASSLQGLPRGEQFF
j_gene: TRBJ1-6; d_gene: TRBD1; v_gene: TRBV3-1; abundance: many; CDR3nt: TGTGCCAGCAGCCAAGGGGACAGACCCCTCCACTTT; CDR3aa: CASSQGDRPLHF
j_gene: TRBJ1-5; d_gene: .; v_gene: TRBV20-1; abundance: .; CDR3nt: TGCAGTGCTAAGGCCCCCGTAAATCAGCCCCAGCATTTT; CDR3aa: CSAKAPVNQPQHF
j_gene: TRBJ2-5; d_gene: .; v_gene: TRBV7-3; abundance: .; CDR3nt: TGTGCCAGCAGCTTATTTGCGGGGAAGGAGACCCAGTACTTC; CDR3aa: CASSLFAGKETQYF
j_gene: TRBJ2-5; d_gene: .; v_gene: TRBV29-1; abundance: few; CDR3nt: TGCAGCGCCGGACAGCTCCAAGAGACCCAGTACTTC; CDR3aa: CSAGQLQETQYF
j_gene: TRBJ2-1; d_gene: .; v_gene: TRBV14; abundance: .; CDR3nt: TGTGCCAGCAGCGCGACGGCCCTGCGGGATGAGCAGTTCTTC; CDR3aa: CASSATALRDEQFF
j_gene: TRBJ1-2; d_gene: .; v_gene: TRBV6-1; abundance: many; CDR3nt: TGTGCCAGCAGCACAGGGAATAACTATGGCTACACCTTC; CDR3aa: CASSTGNNYGYTF
j_gene: TRBJ2-2; d_gene: .; v_gene: TRBV29-1; abundance: .; CDR3nt: TGCAGCGTTGTACCCGGCCAAATCACCGGGGAGCTGTTTTTT; CDR3aa: CSVVPGQITGELFF
j_gene: TRBJ1-1; d_gene: TRBD1; v_gene: TRBV20-1; abundance: .; CDR3nt: TGCAGTGCTAGAGAAGTTAACAGGGGAGTCACTGAAGCTTTCTTT; CDR3aa: CSAREVNRGVTEAFF
j_gene: TRBJ2-7; d_gene: TRBD1; v_gene: TRBV18; abundance: many; CDR3nt: TGTGCCAGCTCACCGGATTCGGGACAGGGAGGACACGAGCAGTACTTC; CDR3aa: CASSPDSGQGGHEQYF
j_gene: TRBJ2-1; d_gene: .; v_gene: TRBV30; abundance: many; CDR3nt: TGTGCCTGGACCGTGCCCCTATACAATGAGCAGTTCTTC; CDR3aa: CAWTVPLYNEQFF
j_gene: TRBJ1-6; d_gene: TRBD1; v_gene: TRBV12-3/TRBV12-4; abundance: many; CDR3nt: TGTGCCAGCAGTAAGGGACAGGGGAATAATTCACCCCTCCACTTT; CDR3aa: CASSKGQGNNSPLHF
j_gene: TRBJ2-1; d_gene: .; v_gene: TRBV7-8; abundance: .; CDR3nt: TGTGCCAGCAGCACCCGACTACCCAATGAGCAGTTCTTC; CDR3aa: CASSTRLPNEQFF
j_gene: TRBJ2-5; d_gene: TRBD2; v_gene: TRBV11-2; abundance: few; CDR3nt: TGTGCCAGCAGCTTAGCGAGGACTAGCATTTTACAAGAGACCCAGTACTTC; CDR3aa: CASSLARTSILQETQYF
j_gene: TRBJ1-6; d_gene: .; v_gene: TRBV28; abundance: few; CDR3nt: TGTGCCAGCGGTGGAGAAAATTCACCCCTCCACTTT; CDR3aa: CASGGENSPLHF
j_gene: TRBJ2-3; d_gene: .; v_gene: TRBV11-2; abundance: many; CDR3nt: TGTGCCAGCAGCTTTCTCCTAGCAAGCACAGATACGCAGTATTTT; CDR3aa: CASSFLLASTDTQYF
j_gene: TRBJ1-2; d_gene: .; v_gene: TRBV24-1; abundance: .; CDR3nt: TGTGCCACCTCGGCCCAGAACTATGGCTACACCTTC; CDR3aa: CATSAQNYGYTF
j_gene: TRBJ2-4; d_gene: .; v_gene: TRBV28; abundance: .; CDR3nt: TGTGCCAGCAGTTTTGCGGGACAAACCAAAAACATTCAGTACTTC; CDR3aa: CASSFAGQTKNIQYF
j_gene: TRBJ2-5; d_gene: .; v_gene: TRBV28; abundance: many; CDR3nt: TGTGCCAGCACCATGACGGCCCAAGAGACCCAGTACTTC; CDR3aa: CASTMTAQETQYF
j_gene: TRBJ2-7; d_gene: .; v_gene: TRBV5-1; abundance: .; CDR3nt: TGCGCCAGCAGCTTGGACAGGTCGACCTACGAGCAGTACTTC; CDR3aa: CASSLDRSTYEQYF
j_gene: TRBJ2-1; d_gene: TRBD2; v_gene: TRBV20-1; abundance: .; CDR3nt: TGCAGTGCTGACCAGCGGGAGGGTCTATACAATGAGCAGTTCTTC; CDR3aa: CSADQREGLYNEQFF
j_gene: TRBJ2-6; d_gene: TRBD2; v_gene: TRBV6-2/TRBV6-3; abundance: .; CDR3nt: TGTGCCAGCAACCCGGGGGGGGCTGTGGCCAACGTCCTGACTTTC; CDR3aa: CASNPGGAVANVLTF
j_gene: TRBJ2-1; d_gene: TRBD2; v_gene: TRBV5-4; abundance: .; CDR3nt: TGTGCCAGCAGCCCATGGCGGGGGAACAATGAGCAGTTCTTC; CDR3aa: CASSPWRGNNEQFF
j_gene: TRBJ2-4; d_gene: .; v_gene: TRBV7-2; abundance: few; CDR3nt: TGTGCCAGCAGCTTAACCTTAAACATTCAGTACTTC; CDR3aa: CASSLTLNIQYF
j_gene: TRBJ2-1; d_gene: .; v_gene: TRBV28; abundance: .; CDR3nt: TGTGCCAGCAGTCCCTCCCCGCTAGCGCCTTACAATGAGCAGTTCTTC; CDR3aa: CASSPSPLAPYNEQFF
j_gene: TRBJ2-2; d_gene: .; v_gene: TRBV2; abundance: .; CDR3nt: TGTGCCAGCAGTGTTCGGAACACCGGGGAGCTGTTTTTT; CDR3aa: CASSVRNTGELFF
j_gene: TRBJ2-7; d_gene: .; v_gene: TRBV20-1; abundance: few; CDR3nt: TGCAGTGCCAAAGACAGTCGGGGGTACTACGAGCAGTACTTC; CDR3aa: CSAKDSRGYYEQYF
j_gene: TRBJ1-2; d_gene: TRBD1; v_gene: TRBV18; abundance: .; CDR3nt: TGTGCCAGCTCACCACTCGAACAGGGGATTGGCTACACCTTC; CDR3aa: CASSPLEQGIGYTF
j_gene: TRBJ2-4; d_gene: .; v_gene: TRBV6-6; abundance: many; CDR3nt: TGTGCCACCACCAGGGGGAGGGATGTCAAAAACATTCAGTACTTC; CDR3aa: CATTRGRDVKNIQYF
j_gene: TRBJ1-5; d_gene: .; v_gene: TRBV29-1; abundance: few; CDR3nt: TGCAGCGTTCTTTCGAGGGGTAGTCAGCCCCAGCATTTT; CDR3aa: CSVLSRGSQPQHF
j_gene: TRBJ2-5; d_gene: .; v_gene: TRBV3-1; abundance: many; CDR3nt: TGTGCCAGCAGCCTCAAGGGGTCCCAGTACTTC; CDR3aa: CASSLKGSQYF
j_gene: TRBJ1-4; d_gene: .; v_gene: TRBV5-5; abundance: few; CDR3nt: TGTGCCAGCATGCGCGACAGTTTTAATGAAAAACTGTTTTTT; CDR3aa: CASMRDSFNEKLFF
j_gene: TRBJ2-3; d_gene: .; v_gene: TRBV18; abundance: many; CDR3nt: TGTGCCAGCTCACGGGCCACCTCTAGCACAGATACGCAGTATTTT; CDR3aa: CASSRATSSTDTQYF
j_gene: TRBJ2-1; d_gene: TRBD2; v_gene: TRBV2; abundance: .; CDR3nt: TGTGCCAGCAGCACCCGACTAGCCACGGGAAATGAGCAGTTCTTC; CDR3aa: CASSTRLATGNEQFF
j_gene: TRBJ2-7; d_gene: TRBD2; v_gene: TRBV28; abundance: many; CDR3nt: TGTGCCAGCAGCAACCGACTAGCGAGTTACGAGCAGTACTTC; CDR3aa: CASSNRLASYEQYF
j_gene: TRBJ1-3; d_gene: .; v_gene: TRBV7-9; abundance: .; CDR3nt: TGTGCCAGCAGCTTTTCCGGGTACAGCTCTGGAAACACCATATATTTT; CDR3aa: CASSFSGYSSGNTIYF
j_gene: TRBJ2-7; d_gene: .; v_gene: TRBV4-1; abundance: few; CDR3nt: TGCGCCAGCAGCCGGGCCGGGAAATACTACGAGCAGTACTTC; CDR3aa: CASSRAGKYYEQYF
j_gene: TRBJ2-3; d_gene: TRBD2; v_gene: TRBV24-1; abundance: few; CDR3nt: TGTGCCACCACCGGAAAAGGACTAGCGGGAGATACGCAGTATTTT; CDR3aa: CATTGKGLAGDTQYF